What follows describes a single T cell receptor beta chain. Its antigen is not identified. This entry is derived from a study of vaccination and CD4 T cells after COVID-19. Study in general: It was a median around 93 days after diagnosis, with a range of 35 to 161, that post-COVID samples were drawn.

The Oncomine TCR Beta short-read assay was applied to DNA of cultured CD4+ T cells. CD4+ T cells were cultured, and genomic DNA was extracted from them. Each CDR3 protein gets one entry after TCRdb re-called the PCR reads with MiXCR. The sample lists about 10,000 distinct CDR3 sequences, roughly 50% occurring once. Study outcomes and limitations: Median approximately 90% of reactive clones detected in convalescent patients emerged only post-vaccination.

Treatment here: roughly ten-day PBMC culture with coronavirus spike peptide pools or control peptides (ViraFEST assay). V lost 2 bases and J lost 0, with 5 bases in between. The CDR3 totals 14 residues. From germline, CDR1 is MNHEY and CDR2 SVGAGI. This sequence originates from a human donor who had recovered from COVID-19. The rearrangement uses TRBV6-5 and TRBJ2-4, with D hard to call. The material sequenced was CD4+ T cells from blood, cultured in vitro. The CDR3: CASSYGLAKNIQYF. The CDR3 nucleotides read TGTGCCAGCAGTTACGGGCTAGCCAAAAACATTCAGTACTTC.